This T cell receptor (beta chain) was retrieved from a study of shared clonotypes between healthy human individuals. Sequenced by immunoSEQ multiplex PCR; TCRdb stores in-frame clones only, minus some. Of about 1 million clones listed, roughly 80% are singletons. Note on this clone: The antigen remains undetermined.

The CDR3 length is 13 residues. J was trimmed by 4 bases and V by 5 bases; bases with no gene match: 4. CDR1 is MDHEN and CDR2 is SYDVKM in the germline V gene. Both subsets, CD45RA+ naive and CD45RA-negative memory, were split from the CD4+ cells. The study's findings and limits: Rarefaction exposed incomplete sorted-subset sequencing despite large depth.

The source material was memory CD4+ T cells sorted from blood. Subset meaning: CD45RA-negative fraction. The rearrangement links TRBV28 to TRBJ2-5, with 7 nucleotides matching TRBD1. The origin of this receptor is a young man in good health. In DNA form, the CDR3 reads TGTGCCAGCAGTGAACAGGGGCGAGAGACCCAGTACTTC. Its translation: CASSEQGRETQYF.